The present T cell receptor beta chain was sequenced within a study of T cells after yellow fever vaccination (dated by TCRdb to the late 2010s). Regarding the complete study: The SMART-Seq v4 Ultra Low Input RNA kit was used to prepare libraries from fractions with low cell numbers. Bulk TCR alpha and beta repertoires were sequenced longitudinally to track T-cell clones before and after primary and booster YFV17D yellow fever vaccination. Two healthy male donors, one aged 18 to 30 and one aged 30 to 40 years, made up the cohort. Bulk PBMC replicates and cell subsets were isolated from blood drawn at multiple timepoints before and after both primary and secondary immunization. Beyond this particular receptor, the publication reports: A small fraction of clonotypes appeared in both the CD4 and CD8 compartments, likely as a result of convergent recombination. Most clones expanded after primary vaccination were re-detected after the booster (almost 98% of CD4 and around 88% of CD8), suggesting broad memory maintenance. FACS-sorted repertoires could contain abundant contaminating clonotypes from the bulk population, so computational filtering was required. Because the study included only a couple of donors, the extent to which the findings can be generalized is limited. Compared with the primary T-cell response, the secondary T-cell response was faster but weaker, reaching its peak on day 5 rather than on day 15.

V has 3 bases trimmed and J has 0 bases trimmed; junction bases matching no gene number 6. Taken from the germline V gene (reference sequence), the CDR1 and CDR2 loops are MNHEY and SMNVEV. Spanning cysteine to phenylalanine, the CDR3 consists of 18 amino acids. Only the CDR3 DNA stays, 54 bases, in frame from base 1. TCR cDNA was synthesized by 5'RACE template switching, which introduced a universal primer site and unique molecular identifiers. cDNA synthesis was primed from both the TCR alpha and TCR beta constant segments. Two PCR steps were used to amplify libraries, with sample barcodes and sequencing adapters being added in the second step. Sequencing of the libraries was done on either Illumina HiSeq 2500 (2x100 bp) or NovaSeq (2x150 bp). In the authors' own workflow: Demultiplexing of reads and collapsing into UMI consensus sequences were performed with MIGEC, and V(D)J alignment was carried out with MiXCR. Clonotypes responding to the vaccine were identified with edgeR on replicate PBMC samples, with the criteria of FDR below 0.01 and a log2 fold change above 5 up to day 15. Each bulk clonotype was labeled CD4 or CD8 based on which sequenced repertoire, CD4 or CD8, contained the clonotype at higher abundance. The raw public data were reprocessed by TCRdb itself: fastp quality trimming at Q25, MiXCR clonotype calling, in-frame beta chains only. Rows are combined by CDR3 protein, so each entry shows the most common genes and DNA. TCRdb, rather than the study authors, made the V and J calls. This sample comprises about 50,000 distinct CDR3 sequences, approximately 6.9% of them detected only once. In total, the top ten clones hold around 44% of the sample.

The treatment or condition tag for this specimen amounts to: live attenuated yellow fever vaccine strain. PBMCs were isolated from peripheral blood using a standard Ficoll-Paque protocol. CD4 and CD8 T-cell fractions were isolated with Dynabeads CD4 and CD8 positive selection kits. TriZol was used to extract RNA from bulk PBMCs, from CD4 and CD8 fractions, and from dextramer-positive and dextramer-negative fractions. Note on this clonotype: The target of this receptor is not known. No much larger clone is present one base from it, and per-base qualities are unavailable.

This sequence was found in a young man who received the YFV17D yellow fever vaccine. The sample in question was CD8+ T cells sorted from PBMCs, obtained on the day of the first yellow fever vaccination. The V and J segments used are TRBV27 and TRBJ1-6, with TRBD1 matching 9 junction bases. Read as DNA, the sequence is TGTGCCAGCAGTTTTGGGACAGGGACTAGCTCCTATAATTCACCCCTCCACTTT. This is translated as CASSFGTGTSSYNSPLHF.